The sequence of this T cell receptor beta chain was determined in a study of blood T cell repertoires in COVID-19. In the study overall: Sources were T cells, B-cell-depleted T cells, or PBMCs; the material itself was cDNA or gDNA.

The data were produced by immunoSEQ multiplex PCR, yet TCRdb's version contains in-frame clones alone and is incomplete. The sample shows around 100,000 clones, roughly nine tenths of them seen only once. V lost 8 bases and J lost 5; bases outside the gene matches: 7. CDR1 and CDR2 (germline): SEHNR, FQNEAQ (reference sequence). The CDR3 length is 14 residues. This sequence was found in a human donor in a cohort sampled during active COVID-19. Sample: peripheral blood. The rearrangement links TRBV7-9 to TRBJ2-3; 10 nucleotides match TRBD1. CDR3 DNA: TGTGCCAGCCAGAGACAGGGGGCTGAAGATACGCAGTATTTT. Protein: CASQRQGAEDTQYF.